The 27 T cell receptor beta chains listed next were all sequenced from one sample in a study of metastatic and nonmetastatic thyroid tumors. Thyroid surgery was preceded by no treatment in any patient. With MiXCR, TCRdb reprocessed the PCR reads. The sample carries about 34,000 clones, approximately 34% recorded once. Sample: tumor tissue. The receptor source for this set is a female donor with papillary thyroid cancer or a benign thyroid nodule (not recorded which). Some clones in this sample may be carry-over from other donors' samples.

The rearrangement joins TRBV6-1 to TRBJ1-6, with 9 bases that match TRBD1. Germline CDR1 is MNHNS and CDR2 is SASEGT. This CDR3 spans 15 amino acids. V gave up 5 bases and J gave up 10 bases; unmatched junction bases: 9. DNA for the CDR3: TGTGCCAGCAGTTTGGGACAGGGTTTTCGATCACCCCTCCACTTT. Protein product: CASSLGQGFRSPLHF.

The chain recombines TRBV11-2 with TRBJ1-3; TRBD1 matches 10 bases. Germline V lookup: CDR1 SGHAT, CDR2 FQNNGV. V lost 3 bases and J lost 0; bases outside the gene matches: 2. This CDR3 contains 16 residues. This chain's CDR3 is CASSLDRGTSGNTIYF. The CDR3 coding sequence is TGTGCCAGCAGCTTGGACAGGGGGACCTCTGGAAACACCATATATTTT.

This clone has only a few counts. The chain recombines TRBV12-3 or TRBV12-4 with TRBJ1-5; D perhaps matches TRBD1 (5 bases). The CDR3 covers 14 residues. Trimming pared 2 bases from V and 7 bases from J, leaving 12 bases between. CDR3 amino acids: CASSLQGGQQPQHF. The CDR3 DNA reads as TGTGCCAGCAGTTTACAGGGAGGGCAGCAGCCCCAGCATTTT.

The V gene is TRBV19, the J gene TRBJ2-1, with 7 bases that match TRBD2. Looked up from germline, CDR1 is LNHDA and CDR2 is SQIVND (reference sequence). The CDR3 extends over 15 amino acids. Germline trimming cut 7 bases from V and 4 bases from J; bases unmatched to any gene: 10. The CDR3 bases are TGTGCCAGTACCCAGGGAGCGGGATCGTACAATGAGCAGTTCTTC. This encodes CASTQGAGSYNEQFF.

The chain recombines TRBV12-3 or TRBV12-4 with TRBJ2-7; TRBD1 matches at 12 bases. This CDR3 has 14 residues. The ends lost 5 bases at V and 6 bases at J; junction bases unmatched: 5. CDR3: CASSPGQGAGEQYF. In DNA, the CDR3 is TGTGCCAGCAGTCCGGGACAGGGGGCCGGCGAGCAGTACTTC.

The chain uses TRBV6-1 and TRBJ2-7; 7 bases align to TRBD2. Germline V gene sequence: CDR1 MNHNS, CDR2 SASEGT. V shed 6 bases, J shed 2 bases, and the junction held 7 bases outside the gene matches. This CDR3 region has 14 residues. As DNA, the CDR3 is TGTGCCAGCAGGCCCGCTAGCGGCACCTACGAGCAGTACTTC. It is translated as CASRPASGTYEQYF.

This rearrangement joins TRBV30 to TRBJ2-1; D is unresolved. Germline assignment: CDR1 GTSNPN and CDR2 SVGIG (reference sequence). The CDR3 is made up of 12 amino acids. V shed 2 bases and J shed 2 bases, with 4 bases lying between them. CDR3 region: CAWSSTYNEQFF. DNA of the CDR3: TGTGCCTGGAGTTCGACCTACAATGAGCAGTTCTTC.

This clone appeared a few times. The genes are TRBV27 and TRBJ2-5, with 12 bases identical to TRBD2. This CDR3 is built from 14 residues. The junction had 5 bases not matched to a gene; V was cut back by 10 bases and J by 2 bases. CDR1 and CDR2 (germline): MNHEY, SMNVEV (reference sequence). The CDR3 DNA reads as TGTGCCACCCGGACTAGCGGGAAACAAGAGACCCAGTACTTC. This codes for CATRTSGKQETQYF.

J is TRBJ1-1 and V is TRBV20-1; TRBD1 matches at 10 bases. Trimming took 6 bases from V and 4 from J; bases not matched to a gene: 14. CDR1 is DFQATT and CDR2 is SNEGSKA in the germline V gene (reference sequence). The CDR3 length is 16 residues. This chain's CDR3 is CSAMDRGSSGATEAFF. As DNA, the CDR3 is TGCAGTGCCATGGACAGGGGGTCTTCCGGGGCCACTGAAGCTTTCTTT.

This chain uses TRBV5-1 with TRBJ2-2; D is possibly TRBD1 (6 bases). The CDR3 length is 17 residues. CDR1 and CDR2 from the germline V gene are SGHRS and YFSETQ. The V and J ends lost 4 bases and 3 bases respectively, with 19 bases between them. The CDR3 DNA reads TGCGCCAGCAGCAAAAGAATTCAGGGGTCGTACACCGGGGAGCTGTTTTTT. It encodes CASSKRIQGSYTGELFF.

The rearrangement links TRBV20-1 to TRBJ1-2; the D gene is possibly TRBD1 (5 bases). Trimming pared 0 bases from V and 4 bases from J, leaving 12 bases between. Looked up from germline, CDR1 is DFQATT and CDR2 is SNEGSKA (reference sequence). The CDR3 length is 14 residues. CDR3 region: CSARDIGTSYGYTF. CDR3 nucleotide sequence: TGCAGTGCTAGAGATATAGGGACTTCCTATGGCTACACCTTC.

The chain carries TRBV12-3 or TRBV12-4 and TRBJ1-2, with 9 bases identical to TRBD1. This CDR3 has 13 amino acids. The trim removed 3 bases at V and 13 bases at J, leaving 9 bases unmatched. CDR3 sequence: CASSFVRRDRVTF. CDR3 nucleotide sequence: TGTGCCAGCAGTTTCGTACGCCGGGACAGGGTCACCTTC.

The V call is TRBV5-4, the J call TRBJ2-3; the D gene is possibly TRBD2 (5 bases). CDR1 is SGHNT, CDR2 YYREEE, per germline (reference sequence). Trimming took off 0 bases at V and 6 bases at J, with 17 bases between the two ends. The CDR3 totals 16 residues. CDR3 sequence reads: CASSLAGLSSKDTQYF. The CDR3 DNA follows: TGTGCCAGCAGCTTGGCGGGGTTAAGTTCTAAGGATACGCAGTATTTT.

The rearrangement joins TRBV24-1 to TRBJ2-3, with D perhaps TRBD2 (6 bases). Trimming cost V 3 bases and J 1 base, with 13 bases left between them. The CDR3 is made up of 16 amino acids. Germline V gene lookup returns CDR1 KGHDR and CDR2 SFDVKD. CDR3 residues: CATSDPQERGTDTQYF. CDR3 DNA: TGTGCCACCAGTGATCCCCAGGAGCGGGGCACAGATACGCAGTATTTT.

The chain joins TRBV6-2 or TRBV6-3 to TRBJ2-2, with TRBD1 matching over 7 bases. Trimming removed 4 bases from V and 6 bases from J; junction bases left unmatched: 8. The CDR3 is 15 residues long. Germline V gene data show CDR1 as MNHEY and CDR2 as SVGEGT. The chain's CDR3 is CASSLTKGAAGELFF. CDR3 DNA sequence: TGTGCCAGCAGTTTAACTAAGGGGGCTGCCGGGGAGCTGTTTTTT.

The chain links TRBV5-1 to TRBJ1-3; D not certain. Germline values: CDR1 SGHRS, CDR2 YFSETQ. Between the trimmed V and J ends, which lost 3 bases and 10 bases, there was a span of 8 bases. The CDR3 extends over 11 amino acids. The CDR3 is CASSSSGTIYF. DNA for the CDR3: TGCGCCAGCAGCTCCAGTGGTACCATATATTTT. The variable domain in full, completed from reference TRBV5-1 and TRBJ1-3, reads KAGVTQTPRYLIKTRGQQVTLSCSPISGHRSVSWYQQTPGQGLQFLFEYFSETQRNKGNFPGRFSGRQFSNSRSEMNVSTLELGDSALYLCASSSSGTIYFGEGSWLTVV.

This CDR3 reads CATRREGGTGELFF. In DNA form, the CDR3 reads TGTGCCACCAGGCGGGAGGGTGGGACCGGGGAGCTGTTTTTT. The rearrangement uses TRBV15 and TRBJ2-2; TRBD2 agrees at 9 bases. V trimming: 6 bases; J trimming: 5 bases; junction bases outside the gene matches: 4. Germline V CDR1 and CDR2: LNHNV, YYDKDF (reference sequence). The CDR3 contains 14 residues.

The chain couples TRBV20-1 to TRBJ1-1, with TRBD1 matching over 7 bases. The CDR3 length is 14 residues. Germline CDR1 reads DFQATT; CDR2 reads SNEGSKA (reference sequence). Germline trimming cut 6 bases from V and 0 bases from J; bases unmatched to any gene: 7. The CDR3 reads CSARGQNMNTEAFF. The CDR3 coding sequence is TGCAGTGCCAGGGGACAGAACATGAACACTGAAGCTTTCTTT.

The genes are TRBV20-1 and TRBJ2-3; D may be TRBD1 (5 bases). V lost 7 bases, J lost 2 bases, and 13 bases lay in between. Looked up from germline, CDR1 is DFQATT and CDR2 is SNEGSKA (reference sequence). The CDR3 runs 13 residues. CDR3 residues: CSGFKGITDTQYF. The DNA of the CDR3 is TGCAGTGGATTTAAGGGGATCACAGATACGCAGTATTTT.

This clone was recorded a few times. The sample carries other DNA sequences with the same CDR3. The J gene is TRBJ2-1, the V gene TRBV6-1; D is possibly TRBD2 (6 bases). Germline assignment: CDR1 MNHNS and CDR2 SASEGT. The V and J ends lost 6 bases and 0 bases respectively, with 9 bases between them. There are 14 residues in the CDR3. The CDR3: CASRGGDSYNEQFF. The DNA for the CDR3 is TGTGCCAGCAGAGGCGGGGACTCCTACAATGAGCAGTTCTTC.

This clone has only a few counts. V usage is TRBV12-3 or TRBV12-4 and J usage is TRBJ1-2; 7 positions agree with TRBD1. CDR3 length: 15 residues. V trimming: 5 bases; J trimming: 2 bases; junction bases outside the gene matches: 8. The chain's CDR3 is CASSPRQGTNYGYTF. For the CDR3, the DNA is TGTGCCAGCAGTCCCCGACAGGGCACGAACTATGGCTACACCTTC.

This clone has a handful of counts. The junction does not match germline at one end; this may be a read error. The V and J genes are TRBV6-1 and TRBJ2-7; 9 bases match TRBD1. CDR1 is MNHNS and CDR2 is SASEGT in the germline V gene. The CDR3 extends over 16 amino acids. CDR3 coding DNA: TGTGCCGGCAGTGAATATATTCGACAGGGGGTCTACGAGCAGTACTTC. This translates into CAGSEYIRQGVYEQYF.

The CDR3 is CASGLFWWTGNTGELFF. The CDR3 DNA is TGTGCTAGTGGTTTGTTTTGGTGGACAGGGAACACCGGGGAGCTGTTTTTT. The rearrangement joins TRBV12-5 to TRBJ2-2, with 7 bases matching TRBD1. J lost 1 base, V lost 2 bases, and 7 bases had no gene match. This CDR3 spans 17 amino acids. The germline V gene has CDR1 LGHNT and CDR2 FRNRAP. Together with reference TRBV12-5 and TRBJ2-2, the CDR3 gives the full variable domain: DARVTQTPRHKVTEMGQEVTMRCQPILGHNTVFWYRQTMMQGLELLAYFRNRAPLDDSGMPKDRFSAEMPDATLATLKIQPSEPRDSAVYFCASGLFWWTGNTGELFFGEGSRLTVL.

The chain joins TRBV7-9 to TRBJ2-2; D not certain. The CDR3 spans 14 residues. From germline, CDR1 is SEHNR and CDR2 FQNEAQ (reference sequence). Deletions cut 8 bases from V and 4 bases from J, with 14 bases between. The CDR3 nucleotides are TGTGCCAGCCTAACGAAGTCAGCCACCGGGGAGCTGTTTTTT. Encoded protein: CASLTKSATGELFF.

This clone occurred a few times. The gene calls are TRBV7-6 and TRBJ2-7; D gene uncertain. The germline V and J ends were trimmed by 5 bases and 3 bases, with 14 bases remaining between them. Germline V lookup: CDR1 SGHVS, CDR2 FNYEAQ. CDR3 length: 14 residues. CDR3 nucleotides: TGTGCCAGCAGCGTTGGCCAAGGAAACTACGAGCAGTACTTC. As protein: CASSVGQGNYEQYF.

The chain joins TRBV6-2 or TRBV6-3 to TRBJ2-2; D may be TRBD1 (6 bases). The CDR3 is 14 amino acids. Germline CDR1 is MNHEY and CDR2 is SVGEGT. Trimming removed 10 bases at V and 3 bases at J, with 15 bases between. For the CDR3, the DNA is TGTGCCACAGAAAGACAGGAGGACACCGGGGAGCTGTTTTTT. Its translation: CATERQEDTGELFF.

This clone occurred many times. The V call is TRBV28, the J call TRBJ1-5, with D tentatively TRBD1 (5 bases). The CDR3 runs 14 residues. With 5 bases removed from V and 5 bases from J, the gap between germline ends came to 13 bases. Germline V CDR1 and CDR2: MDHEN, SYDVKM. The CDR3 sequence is CASSLGRSHQPQHF. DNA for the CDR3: TGTGCCAGCAGTCTGGGACGCAGTCATCAGCCCCAGCATTTT.